One and the same sample provided the 21 T cell receptor beta chains below, sequenced in a study of CD8 T cells in Susac syndrome. RNA amounts of about 0.5 to 1 ug underwent reverse transcription with random hexamers. TCRdb independently ran MiXCR on the immunoSEQ multiplex PCR reads; one entry per CDR3 protein. In the table there are about 110,000 distinct CDR3 sequences, approximately 94% of which are singletons. Sequences were obtained from CD8+ T cells from PBMCs. The receptors were sampled from a human donor with Susac syndrome.

This chain links TRBV12-3 or TRBV12-4 with TRBJ2-1; possibly TRBD1 for D (6 bases). Trimming removed 3 bases from V and 5 bases from J, with 11 bases in between. CDR3 length equals 14 residues. CDR3 in amino acids: CASSFRDTNNEQFF. The CDR3 DNA reads as TGTGCCAGCAGTTTCCGGGACACTAACAATGAGCAGTTCTTC.

V usage is TRBV7-2 and J usage is TRBJ2-4; D unclear. V gave up 7 bases and J gave up 6 bases, with 13 bases separating them. Germline V gene data show CDR1 as SGHTA and CDR2 as FQGNSA. This CDR3 region has 13 residues. CDR3 sequence (DNA): TGTGCCAGCACCCAGTCTGGCGGAAACATTCAGTACTTC. It encodes CASTQSGGNIQYF.

V usage is TRBV27 and J usage is TRBJ1-5; perhaps TRBD1 as D (6 bases). The length of the CDR3 is 14 residues. V dropped 6 bases and J dropped 9 bases, with 18 bases sitting between them. Germline CDR1 reads MNHEY; CDR2 reads SMNVEV (reference sequence). The CDR3 loop reads CASRLTGRGRPQHF. The CDR3 bases are TGTGCCAGCAGACTCACAGGGAGAGGGAGGCCCCAGCATTTT.

This clonotype has just one count. This chain links TRBV9 with TRBJ2-1; a weak D match, TRBD2 (5 bases). The CDR3 totals 17 residues. Trimming removed 4 bases from V and 0 bases from J, with 17 bases in between. Per germline, CDR1 SGDLS and CDR2 YYNGEE. CDR3 DNA sequence: TGTGCCAGCAGCCCGGCCCCCCAGCGGAGCTCCTACAATGAGCAGTTCTTC. Translating gives CASSPAPQRSSYNEQFF.

The CDR3 sequence is CASSTRAYNSPLHF. CDR3 in DNA: TGTGCCAGCAGCACCAGGGCCTATAATTCACCCCTCCACTTT. J is TRBJ1-6 and V is TRBV5-4, with a weak D call TRBD1 (5 bases). CDR1 and CDR2 from the germline V gene are SGHNT and YYREEE (reference sequence). Trimming stripped 4 bases from V and 2 bases from J, with 7 bases between. This CDR3 contains 14 residues.

J is TRBJ2-2 and V is TRBV11-2; 12 bases align to TRBD1. Trimming removed 4 bases from V and 0 bases from J; junction bases left unmatched: 9. Per the germline V gene, CDR1 is SGHAT and CDR2 is FQNNGV. The CDR3 covers 19 residues. DNA of the CDR3: TGTGCCAGCAGCTATACCCCGGGACAGGGGGCCCCGAACACCGGGGAGCTGTTTTTT. Amino acids: CASSYTPGQGAPNTGELFF.

The CDR3 DNA follows: TGTGCCAGCAGCTCAAGACTAGCGGGGCCCACAGATACGCAGTATTTT. This gives the protein CASSSRLAGPTDTQYF. This sequence joins TRBV7-8 and TRBJ2-3; 11 bases are a match to TRBD2. In germline, CDR1 is SGHVS, CDR2 FQNEAQ. This CDR3 contains 16 residues. Germline trimming cut 4 bases from V and 2 bases from J; bases unmatched to any gene: 5. The whole variable domain, remainder taken from reference TRBV7-8 and TRBJ2-3, is GAGVSQSPRYKVAKRGQDVALRCDPISGHVSLFWYQQALGQGPEFLTYFQNEAQLDKSGLPSDRFFAERPEGSVSTLKIQRTQQEDSAVYLCASSSRLAGPTDTQYFGPGTRLTVL.

This chain joins TRBV21-1 and TRBJ2-5; the table's D call of TRBD2 was not tested on the DNA. TRBV21-1 constitutes a pseudogene. CDR3 length: 16 amino acids. CDR3 DNA sequence: TGTGCCAGCAGCGCAGCCCCGACCGCTGGTGGGGAGACCCAGTACTTC. As protein: CASSAAPTAGGETQYF.

This chain links TRBV7-9 with TRBJ2-2; either TRBD1 or TRBD2 may supply D (5 bases each). V was clipped by 5 bases and J by 6 bases, with 16 bases between them. The germline V gene has CDR1 SEHNR and CDR2 FQNEAQ (reference sequence). This CDR3 comprises 15 residues. The DNA for the CDR3 is TGTGCCAGCAGCGGGGACCCAACGAATCCCGGGGAGCTGTTTTTT. Amino acids: CASSGDPTNPGELFF.

Only one count was recorded for this clonotype. The chain is built from TRBV3-1 and TRBJ2-3; D not resolved. The CDR3 has 16 residues. V lost 0 bases and J lost 2, with 12 bases in between. CDR1 is LGHDT and CDR2 is YNNKEL in the germline V gene (reference sequence). This chain's CDR3 is CASSQDPWQDTDTQYF. The CDR3, as DNA: TGTGCCAGCAGCCAAGACCCCTGGCAGGACACAGATACGCAGTATTTT.

The chain has TRBV21-1 and TRBJ1-1; TRBD1 was called by the table and not checked on the DNA. TRBV21-1 is recorded as a pseudogene. The CDR3 has 15 amino acids. The chain's CDR3 is CASSNPREGDTEAFF. The CDR3 DNA follows: TGTGCCAGCAGCAATCCTAGGGAAGGGGACACTGAAGCTTTCTTT.

The chain combines TRBV7-8 with TRBJ2-1; D may be TRBD1 or TRBD2 (6 bases each). Germline loops: CDR1 SGHVS, CDR2 FQNEAQ. With 5 bases removed from V and 7 bases from J, the gap between germline ends came to 9 bases. The length of the CDR3 is 12 residues. The CDR3 region is CASSGGPNEQFF. In nucleotides, the CDR3 is TGTGCCAGCAGCGGGGGGCCTAATGAGCAGTTCTTC.

This clonotype was observed a single time. CDR3 nucleotide sequence: TGTGCCAGTAGTGGAGACAGATACGAAGAGACCCAGTACTTC. The encoded protein is CASSGDRYEETQYF. The V call is TRBV19, the J call TRBJ2-5; D possibly corresponds to TRBD1 (5 bases). The CDR3 runs to 14 residues. Trimming pared 5 bases from V and 3 bases from J, leaving 13 bases between. Germline V gives CDR1 LNHDA, CDR2 SQIVND (reference sequence).

The chain links TRBV19 to TRBJ1-5; no firm D call. The CDR3 covers 15 residues. The V end lost 1 base, the J end lost 2 bases, and 9 bases lay between the germline ends. Germline CDR1 and CDR2: LNHDA and SQIVND (reference sequence). CDR3 in amino acids: CASSIGYPGNQPQHF. CDR3 in DNA: TGTGCCAGTAGTATAGGGTATCCCGGCAATCAGCCCCAGCATTTT.

The gene calls are TRBV6-5 and TRBJ2-5, with a possible D match to TRBD1 (6 bases). The CDR3 runs to 15 residues. The germline gives CDR1 MNHEY, CDR2 SVGAGI. Trimming stripped 2 bases from V and 4 bases from J, with 14 bases between. CDR3 protein: CASSYSQGSGETQYF. CDR3 sequence (DNA): TGTGCCAGCAGTTACAGCCAGGGGAGCGGAGAGACCCAGTACTTC.

V is TRBV9 and J is TRBJ2-1, with TRBD2 matching over 12 bases. V lost 3 bases, J lost 7 bases, and 8 bases stayed unmatched. This CDR3 spans 16 amino acids. Germline V gene lookup returns CDR1 SGDLS and CDR2 YYNGEE. CDR3 sequence reads: CASSGRLAGAPNEQFF. Here the CDR3 DNA reads TGTGCCAGCAGCGGCAGACTAGCGGGGGCACCAAATGAGCAGTTCTTC.

The J gene is TRBJ1-5, the V gene TRBV27; D ambiguous. V was cut by 4 bases and J by 0 bases, with 10 bases left in between. Germline CDR1 reads MNHEY; CDR2 reads SMNVEV (reference sequence). CDR3 length equals 15 residues. The CDR3 DNA is TGTGCCAGCAGTTACAGCAAATATAGCAATCAGCCCCAGCATTTT. Encoded protein: CASSYSKYSNQPQHF.

V gene TRBV20-1 combines with J gene TRBJ2-5; 10 bases are shared with TRBD2. V lost 2 bases and J lost 2; bases outside the gene matches: 11. The CDR3 loop spans 17 amino acids. The germline V gene has CDR1 DFQATT and CDR2 SNEGSKA (reference sequence). CDR3 nucleotides: TGCAGTGCTAGACGTCCGGGCGGGACTAGCGCGCAAGAGACCCAGTACTTC. Its protein product is CSARRPGGTSAQETQYF.

J is TRBJ1-5 and V is TRBV27, with D perhaps TRBD1 (6 bases). The CDR3 consists of 13 residues. Germline V gives CDR1 MNHEY, CDR2 SMNVEV (reference sequence). Trimming removed 3 bases from V and 7 bases from J, with 10 bases in between. Here the CDR3 DNA reads TGTGCCAGCAGTTTCGGGGGGCAGCAGCCCCAGCATTTT. Its protein is CASSFGGQQPQHF.

The V call is TRBV2, the J call TRBJ2-3; 12 nucleotides match TRBD2. The CDR3 length is 18 residues. The junction had 12 bases not matched to a gene; V was cut back by 6 bases and J by 2 bases. In germline, CDR1 is SNHLY, CDR2 FYNNEI. CDR3 region: CASRGRLAGVPTTDTQYF. The CDR3 DNA reads as TGTGCCAGCAGGGGTAGACTAGCGGGGGTGCCTACCACAGATACGCAGTATTTT.

This chain links TRBV14 with TRBJ2-2; D ambiguous. There are 15 residues in the CDR3. With 0 bases removed from V and 7 bases from J, the gap between germline ends came to 12 bases. The germline V gene has CDR1 SGHDN and CDR2 FVKESK. The CDR3 loop reads CASSQESALVGELFF. For the CDR3, the DNA is TGTGCCAGCAGCCAAGAATCAGCCCTTGTCGGGGAGCTGTTTTTT. Together with reference TRBV14 and TRBJ2-2, the CDR3 gives the full variable domain: EAGVTQFPSHSVIEKGQTVTLRCDPISGHDNLYWYRRVMGKEIKFLLHFVKESKQDESGMPNNRFLAERTGGTYSTLKVQPAELEDSGVYFCASSQESALVGELFFGEGSRLTVL.